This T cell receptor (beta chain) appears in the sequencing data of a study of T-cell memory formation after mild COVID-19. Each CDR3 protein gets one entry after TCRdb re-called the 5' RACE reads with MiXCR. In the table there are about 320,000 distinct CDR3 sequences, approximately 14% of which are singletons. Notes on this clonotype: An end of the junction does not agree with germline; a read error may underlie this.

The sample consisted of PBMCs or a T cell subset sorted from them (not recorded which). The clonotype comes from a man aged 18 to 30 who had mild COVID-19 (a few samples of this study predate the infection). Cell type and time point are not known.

This chain's CDR3 is CASSIDLTWPGELIF. The CDR3 DNA sequence: TGTGCCAGTAGTATAGATCTCACTTGGCCCGGGGAGCTGATTTTT. V gene TRBV19 combines with J gene TRBJ2-2, with D perhaps matching TRBD2 (5 bases). The length of the CDR3 is 15 residues. Germline values: CDR1 LNHDA, CDR2 SQIVND (reference sequence).